This entry lists 28 T cell receptor beta chains sequenced from one sample in a study of tumor-infiltrating lymphocytes in primary liver carcinoma. It was from about 19-30 mg of unsorted bulk tissue that RNA and DNA were co-extracted. Reverse transcription of about 500 ng total RNA with a constant-region primer produced TCR beta cDNA. Construction of TCR beta libraries relied on three successive nested multiplex PCR rounds employing slightly modified ARM-PCR. Each of the first two PCR rounds ran approximately 10 cycles with TRBV1-TRBV30 forward and C-beta reverse primers. TCRdb passed the multiplex PCR reads through MiXCR, listing each CDR3 protein once. The sample consists of 95,000 to 150,000 distinct CDR3 sequences, roughly three fifths of them appearing once. The sequencing input was liver tumor tissue from sampling region 1. Sample subset: tumor region T1, superior pole. These receptors all come from a woman aged 55-69 years with primary liver carcinoma and hepatitis B virus infection.

Comment on this clonotype: At one of its ends the junction is not consistent with the germline gene, which may arise from a read error. The chain couples TRBV20-1 to TRBJ2-1; 12 bases match TRBD2. Germline V CDR1 and CDR2: DFQATT, SNEGSKA (reference sequence). The CDR3 is 15 amino acids. The CDR3 protein is CSARTSGTYYNELFF. CDR3 coding DNA: TGCAGTGCAAGGACTAGCGGGACCTACTACAATGAGCTGTTCTTC.

Comment on this clonotype: In this CDR3 the conserved last residue, phenylalanine or tryptophan, is missing, so a read error is likely. J is TRBJ1-5 and V is TRBV28; 7 bases map to TRBD1. Per the germline V gene, CDR1 is MDHEN and CDR2 is SYDVKM. The CDR3 consists of 15 residues. CDR3 in DNA: TGTGCCAGCAGGTTTTCAGGGGGTAGCGATCAGCCCCAGCATTGT. Amino acid sequence: CASRFSGGSDQPQHC.

Turning to this clonotype: Given a much more abundant clone one base away, this may be a read error. The rearrangement uses TRBV4-2 and TRBJ2-3; D is tentatively TRBD1 or TRBD2 (5 bases each). Germline-derived CDR1 and CDR2 are LGHNA and YNFKEQ. CDR3 size: 15 residues. Trimming took off 8 bases at V and 5 bases at J, with 20 bases between the two ends. The CDR3 is CASETGTQNKDTQYF. The DNA for the CDR3 is TGTGCCAGCGAAACCGGGACCCAAAACAAAGATACGCAGTATTTT.

V is TRBV11-2 and J is TRBJ1-5; maybe TRBD1 (5 bases). The CDR3 is 13 amino acids. The germline gives CDR1 SGHAT, CDR2 FQNNGV. In DNA form, the CDR3 reads TGTGACGGCAGCTTAGAAGGGGATCAGCCCCAGCATTTT. Its protein is CDGSLEGDQPQHF. Supplemented by reference TRBV11-2 and TRBJ1-5, the full variable domain reads EAGVAQSPRYKIIEKRQSVAFWCNPISGHATLYWYQQILGQGPKLLIQFQNNGVVDDSQLPKDRFSAERLKGVDSTLKIQPAKLEDSAVYLCDGSLEGDQPQHFGDGTRLSIL.

This clonotype was detected many times. The chain couples TRBV28 to TRBJ2-1, with 7 bases matching TRBD1. Unmatched junction bases numbered 10, after V lost 2 bases and J lost 6 bases. There are 16 residues in the CDR3. Germline CDR1 MDHEN, CDR2 SYDVKM. CDR3 bases: TGTGCCAGCAGTTTAGTTGGGTCAGGGGGTTTCAATGAGCAGTTCTTC. Amino acid sequence: CASSLVGSGGFNEQFF.

A word on this clonotype: With a much larger clone just one base away, this may be a read error. This CDR3 is CVISADRSTDTQYF. The CDR3 DNA sequence: TGTGTCATCAGTGCGGACAGAAGCACAGATACGCAGTATTTT. The rearrangement joins TRBV10-3 to TRBJ2-3, with D possibly being TRBD1 (6 bases). The CDR3 covers 14 residues. From germline, CDR1 is ENHRY and CDR2 SYGVKD.

This clonotype was picked up many times. The chain has TRBV6-6 and TRBJ1-2; D is ambiguous. V lost 7 bases and J 0 bases, leaving 12 bases between the germline ends. The CDR3 totals 14 residues. Germline assignment: CDR1 MNHNY and CDR2 SVGAGI (reference sequence). CDR3 region: CASNGAGSNYGYTF. Written as DNA, the CDR3 is TGTGCCAGCAATGGTGCAGGCTCTAACTATGGCTACACCTTC.

With respect to this clonotype: The CDR3 does not end in the conserved phenylalanine or tryptophan, so this is likely a read error. V and J are TRBV6-1 and TRBJ2-7; D ambiguous. Between the trimmed V and J ends, which lost 6 bases and 1 base, there was a span of 16 bases. CDR1 MNHNS and CDR2 SASEGT come from the germline V gene. This CDR3 comprises 15 residues. DNA of the CDR3: TGTGCCAGCAGGGATGGACCCTTGGAATCCTACGAGCAGTACATC. Residues: CASRDGPLESYEQYI.

The chain employs TRBV11-2 and TRBJ1-1, with TRBD1 as a possible D gene (5 bases). V was cut by 7 bases and J by 8 bases, with 38 bases left in between. The CDR3 is made up of 20 amino acids. Germline-derived CDR1 and CDR2 are SGHAT and FQNNGV. CDR3 in DNA: TGTGCCAGCATCCCACATCAACACGGACACCTTCGCTTTTGGGGCTACGAAGCTTTCTTT. It codes for CASIPHQHGHLRFWGYEAFF.

About this clonotype itself: Because it lacks the conserved phenylalanine or tryptophan at the end, this CDR3 is likely a read error. This rearrangement joins TRBV11-2 to TRBJ2-3; D ambiguous. The CDR3 contains 14 residues. V lost 1 base, J lost 3 bases, and 8 bases lay in between. Germline CDR1 reads SGHAT; CDR2 reads FQNNGV. CDR3 sequence (DNA): TGTGCCAGCAGCTTAGGAGATTTTACAGATACGCAGTATTAT. Residues: CASSLGDFTDTQYY.

This clonotype has at least ten counts. The chain has TRBV4-1 and TRBJ2-7; 8 nucleotides align to TRBD2. The CDR3 length is 15 residues. The trim removed 8 bases at V and 4 bases at J, leaving 13 bases unmatched. Germline CDR1 is MGHRA and CDR2 is YSYEKL. Here the CDR3 reads CASQTRAGGRYEQYF. The CDR3 region has the DNA TGCGCCAGCCAAACTAGGGCGGGAGGTAGATACGAGCAGTACTTC.

Remarks on this clonotype: A much larger clone is a single base away; this may be a read error. J is TRBJ1-1 and V is TRBV6-1, with D tentatively TRBD1 (6 bases). The CDR3 sequence is 13 residues long. Germline V gene data show CDR1 as MNHNS and CDR2 as SASEGT. V lost 7 bases and J 7 bases, leaving 16 bases between the germline ends. The CDR3 is CASKLGGDNEAFF. The CDR3 DNA follows: TGTGCCAGCAAATTAGGGGGTGATAATGAAGCTTTCTTT.

On this clonotype itself: This may be a read error: a much more frequent sequence differs by one nucleotide. The rearrangement joins TRBV6-1 to TRBJ2-6; D is perhaps TRBD1 (5 bases). The CDR3 spans 15 residues. Per germline, CDR1 MNHNS and CDR2 SASEGT. CDR3 DNA: TGTGCCAGCAGTGAAACGTTTGATGGGGCCGACGTCCTGACTTTC. Its translation is CASSETFDGADVLTF.

V and J are TRBV5-1 and TRBJ2-1; TRBD2 agrees at 10 bases. Trimming at V came to 4 bases and at J to 3 bases, leaving 4 bases not matched to a gene. This CDR3 has 15 residues. The germline CDR1 and CDR2 sequences are SGHRS and YFSETQ. This CDR3 reads CASSTLAGVYNEQFF. The CDR3 nucleotides read TGCGCCAGCAGCACCCTAGCGGGAGTCTACAATGAGCAGTTCTTC.

The J gene is TRBJ1-1, the V gene TRBV30; no clear D gene. Germline values: CDR1 GTSNPN, CDR2 SVGIG (reference sequence). CDR3 length: 11 residues. Between the trimmed V and J ends, which lost 4 bases and 4 bases, there was a span of 7 bases. CDR3 nucleotide sequence: TGTGCCTGGACCAGTACCACTGAAGCTTTCTTT. Its protein product is CAWTSTTEAFF.

This CDR3 reads CASSLAAGQKDIQYF. CDR3 DNA: TGTGCCAGCAGCTTAGCCGCGGGTCAAAAAGACATTCAGTACTTC. The genes are TRBV11-1 and TRBJ2-4; D perhaps matches TRBD2 (5 bases). Germline lookup yields CDR1 SGHAT and CDR2 FQDESV (reference sequence). The V end was cut by 0 bases, the J end by 8 bases, with 14 bases between. The CDR3 totals 15 residues.

The J gene is TRBJ2-7, the V gene TRBV29-1; D remains unclear. The CDR3 loop spans 11 amino acids. V was shortened by 2 bases and J by 5 bases, with 7 bases between the two germline ends. The germline CDR1 and CDR2 sequences are SQVTM and ANQGSEA. For the CDR3, the DNA is TGCAGCGTTGAATTTGGTAACGAGCAGTACTTC. Amino acid sequence: CSVEFGNEQYF.

As regards this clonotype: The germline gene is not matched at one end of the junction; a read error may be the cause. The rearrangement uses TRBV12-3 or TRBV12-4 and TRBJ1-5; the D is unclear. The CDR3 has 15 residues. Here the CDR3 DNA reads TGTACCAGCAGTCCCGACGGGGTTAGCAATCAGCCCCAGCATTTT. It specifies CTSSPDGVSNQPQHF.

This clonotype showed up just once. This may come from a read error, since a much larger clone is one base off. The chain uses TRBV5-5 and TRBJ2-2, with D perhaps assigned TRBD1 or TRBD2 (5 bases each). The germline V and J ends were trimmed by 1 base and 4 bases, with 11 bases remaining between them. CDR3 length: 15 residues. CDR1 is SGHKS and CDR2 is YYEKEE in the germline V gene (reference sequence). The CDR3 is CASSLHGAGTGELFF. Here the CDR3 DNA reads TGTGCCAGCAGCTTGCATGGGGCGGGCACCGGGGAGCTGTTTTTT.

Regarding this clonotype: One junction end disagrees with the germline gene, perhaps due to a read error. V is TRBV5-8 and J is TRBJ2-2, with 9 bases lining up with TRBD1. The V gene's germline CDR1 is SGHTS and CDR2 YDEGEE. The CDR3 totals 16 residues. The CDR3 sequence: CASSSILQGATGEMFF. CDR3 DNA: TGTGCCAGCAGCTCCATTTTACAGGGGGCTACCGGGGAGATGTTTTTT.

This clonotype was recorded many times. This chain connects TRBV11-1 to TRBJ2-2, with D hard to call. Germline CDR1 is SGHAT and CDR2 is FQDESV (reference sequence). V gave up 0 bases and J gave up 0 bases, with 11 bases separating them. The CDR3 covers 17 residues. This CDR3 reads CASSLAPEFANTGELFF. CDR3 DNA sequence: TGTGCCAGCAGCTTAGCGCCAGAGTTCGCGAACACCGGGGAGCTGTTTTTT.

This clonotype was detected once. The V call is TRBV11-2, the J call TRBJ1-3; D is undetermined. This CDR3 has 14 amino acids. V was pared by 0 bases and J by 9 bases, with 12 bases between. Germline CDR1 SGHAT, CDR2 FQNNGV. The CDR3 DNA reads as TGTGCCAGCAGCTTAGAAGCGGCTGGAGGCACCATATATTTT. It yields the protein CASSLEAAGGTIYF.

On this clonotype itself: A much larger clone differs from this one at a single base, so this may be a read error. CDR3 residues: CASSRVAQAKEIQYF. CDR3 DNA: TGTGCCAGCAGCCGAGTAGCACAGGCGAAAGAGATCCAGTACTTC. This rearrangement joins TRBV12-3 or TRBV12-4 to TRBJ2-5, with D perhaps TRBD1 (5 bases). The CDR3 has 15 amino acids.

This clonotype was seen a single time. This chain links TRBV5-1 with TRBJ1-1; 8 positions match TRBD1. Germline lookup yields CDR1 SGHRS and CDR2 YFSETQ. V trimming: 3 bases; J trimming: 4 bases; junction bases outside the gene matches: 8. CDR3 size: 15 residues. Here the CDR3 reads CASSSQGAHGTEAFF. The CDR3 nucleotides read TGCGCCAGCAGCTCTCAGGGGGCGCATGGCACTGAAGCTTTCTTT.

This clonotype was recorded many times. The J gene is TRBJ2-7, the V gene TRBV28; D possibly corresponds to TRBD1 (5 bases). The CDR3 is made up of 12 amino acids. Germline V lookup: CDR1 MDHEN, CDR2 SYDVKM. Trimming took 10 bases from V and 2 from J, leaving 12 bases between them. CDR3: CATDKGTYEQYF. CDR3 in DNA: TGTGCCACCGATAAGGGGACCTACGAGCAGTACTTC. The full variable domain, with the rest looked up from reference TRBV28 and TRBJ2-7, is DVKVTQSSRYLVKRTGEKVFLECVQDMDHENMFWYRQDPGLGLRLIYFSYDVKMKEKGDIPEGYSVSREKKERFSLILESASTNQTSMYLCATDKGTYEQYFGPGTRLTVT.

A remark on this clonotype: A much bigger clone sits one base away, suggesting this may be a read error. V is TRBV28 and J is TRBJ2-7, with D uncertain. The germline V gene encodes CDR1 MDHEN and CDR2 SYDVKM. The ends were cut back, 8 bases at V and 5 bases at J, with 25 bases in the middle. CDR3 length: 16 amino acids. Written as DNA, the CDR3 is TGTGCCAGCGCCCCCAGGACGTCCCTAACTTTCAACGAGCAGTACTTC. Translation: CASAPRTSLTFNEQYF.

Many counts were recorded for this clonotype. The chain has TRBV6-5 and TRBJ2-1, with 11 positions matching TRBD2. Trimming at V came to 5 bases and at J to 3 bases, leaving 3 bases not matched to a gene. Germline CDR1 and CDR2: MNHEY and SVGAGI. This CDR3 has 15 amino acids. The CDR3 DNA reads TGTGCCAGCAGTCCAACTAGCGGGGGCTACAATGAGCAGTTCTTC. Translating gives CASSPTSGGYNEQFF.

This clonotype was detected ten times or more. The chain links TRBV6-2 or TRBV6-3 to TRBJ2-5, with 13 bases identical to TRBD2. Germline CDR1 reads MNHEY; CDR2 reads SVGEGT. The CDR3 runs 16 residues. Trimming cost V 2 bases and J 2 bases; bases outside gene matches: 2. DNA of the CDR3: TGTGCCAGCAGTTACCCGGGACTAGCGGGGCAAGAGACCCAGTACTTC. Protein: CASSYPGLAGQETQYF.